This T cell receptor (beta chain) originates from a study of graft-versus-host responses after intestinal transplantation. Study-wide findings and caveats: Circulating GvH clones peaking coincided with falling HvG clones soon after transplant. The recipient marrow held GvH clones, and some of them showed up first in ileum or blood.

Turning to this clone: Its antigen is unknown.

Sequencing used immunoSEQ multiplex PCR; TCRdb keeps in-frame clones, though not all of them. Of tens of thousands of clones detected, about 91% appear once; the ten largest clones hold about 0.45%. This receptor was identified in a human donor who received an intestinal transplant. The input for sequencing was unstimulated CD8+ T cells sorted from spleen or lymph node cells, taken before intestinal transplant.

CDR3 coding DNA: TGTGCCAGCAGCGGGCCAGCGGGGCCTAGCACAGATACGCAGTATTTT. Translating gives CASSGPAGPSTDTQYF. V is TRBV7-6 and J is TRBJ2-3; TRBD2 agrees at 7 bases. The CDR3 contains 16 residues. The ends lost 5 bases at V and 0 bases at J; junction bases unmatched: 8. Germline V CDR1 and CDR2: SGHVS, FNYEAQ.